The entry that follows covers one TCR beta chain sequence. This clonotype came up many times. This clone's antigen is unknown. Base qualities are missing; no much larger clone stands one base away. The data belong to a study of regulatory T cells in long-lasting Graves disease (dated by TCRdb to 2020 to 2022). Describing the broader study: Patients with newly diagnosed Graves' disease had been on antithyroid drugs for under 3 months. Persistent Graves' disease patients were compared with newly diagnosed Graves' disease patients by peripheral blood TCR sequencing and RNA sequencing. TCR sequencing covered some 13 persistent and 20 newly diagnosed Graves' disease patients, around 33 samples in total. The study was conducted in China and was registered as a clinical trial.

The investigation overall reported the following: The authors noted that the small sample size was a limitation that may lower accuracy. Sequencing and analysis were limited to the TCR beta chain. The study examined only peripheral blood because the primary lesion, thyroid tissue, could not be accessed. Compared with newly diagnosed patients, persistent Graves' disease patients had lower TCR Shannon entropy and fewer highly expanded clones, which suggests clonal expansion. Preferential use of TRBV28, TRBJ1-2 and TRBJ2-5 was observed in persistent disease, whereas TRBV20-1 and TRBJ2-1 were favored in newly diagnosed disease. A larger number of public clonotypes was shared among persistent patients (more than 2,500) than among newly diagnosed patients (approximately 1,000).

Explained via the paper, the time point label denotes: newly diagnosed GD, antithyroid drugs for less than 3 months. RNA was extracted from PBMCs in TRIzol for both TCR sequencing and RNA sequencing. The diagnosis of Graves' disease followed American Thyroid Association guidelines. Patients were recruited from an endocrinology department in Xi'an, China. From each patient, 7.5 to 10 milliliters of peripheral blood was collected into an EDTA anticoagulant tube. Ficoll Paque Plus density gradient separation was used to isolate PBMCs, and no additional T cell sorting was done. An Agilent 2100 Bioanalyzer and agarose gel were used to assess RNA quality, and a NanoDrop 2000 was used to measure RNA concentration. V has 2 bases trimmed and J has 8 bases trimmed; junction bases matching no gene number 8. The CDR3, from cysteine to phenylalanine, totals 15 residues. The read is trimmed to its CDR3 DNA, 45 bases read in frame from base 1.

Library generation was performed with multiplex PCR. Sequencing relied on an Illumina HiSeq 4000. To build TCR beta libraries, CDR3 regions were amplified by Arm-PCR using iRepertoire HTBI primers. Gel purification was performed on PCR products prior to sequencing. On the authors' methods: Across samples, some 62 TRBV and approximately 15 TRBJ segments were identified and used for gene usage analysis of CDR3 amino acid clonotypes. Filtered high-quality paired reads were merged into contigs using COPE and FqMerger. BLAST was used to align contigs to IMGT TRBV, TRBD and TRBJ reference genes, with CDR3 defined following IMGT. Any clonotype with a frequency above 0.1% was classified as a highly expanded clone. Shannon entropy was used to measure repertoire diversity, and the Gini coefficient was used to measure V-J evenness. Public clonotypes were defined as clonotypes shared by more than one individual. TCRdb passed the public sequencing reads through fastp at Q25 and MiXCR, retaining productive beta sequences. Rows matching on CDR3 protein sequence are summarized as one entry with the most common DNA and genes. The V and J calls here are based on TCRdb, not the publication. The sample contains some 500,000 distinct CDR3 sequences, 15% to 20% of them found a single time. The ten largest make up 20% to 30% of the sample.

This sample also appeared in a second study, on T cells in Graves' hyperthyroidism and ophthalmopathy. Per that second paper: Stable Graves' hyperthyroidism was defined as the absence of progression to ophthalmopathy over 18 months of follow-up. Hyperthyroidism patients were newly diagnosed, with disease duration under 2 months, and aged 18 to 65 years. Patients with uncontrolled infections, other autoimmune diseases, pregnancy or lactation were excluded. Diagnoses relied on clinical symptoms, serum thyroxine and TRAb, thyroid ultrasound and orbital computed tomography. The first round of RT-PCR for the TCR CDR3 was performed with the HTBI primer set and the Qiagen OneStep RT-PCR kit. Blood samples also contained most of the expanded thyroid clonotypes (frequency above 0.001), which suggests that blood repertoires may reflect thyroid immune responses. A 13 V-J signature model separated ophthalmopathy from stable hyperthyroidism, with approximately 87% sensitivity and around 84% specificity in cross-validation and 80%/75% in testing. In validation, progression to ophthalmopathy was predicted by the model with almost 71% sensitivity and 72% to 85% specificity, a median of approximately 7.1 months before onset. TCR V-J signatures able to tell the groups apart were searched for in a discovery cohort of 90 to 100 patients, of whom more than 40 had Graves' ophthalmopathy and 55 to 60 had stable Graves' hyperthyroidism. Whether ophthalmopathy could be predicted prospectively was tested in an independent validation cohort made up of under 20 hyperthyroidism patients plus 17 patients who later progressed to ophthalmopathy. The approximately 90 discovery patients were randomly split 7:3 into training and test sets. In six Graves' hyperthyroidism patients, the study also compared T-cell repertoires from thyroid tissue with T-cell repertoires from blood. After blood sampling, hyperthyroidism patients were treated with methimazole at a starting dose of 30 mg daily, and ophthalmopathy patients were treated with high-dose intravenous methylprednisolone. A second multiplex PCR round built the libraries, followed by size selection and purification. Sequencing of the libraries was done on an Illumina HiSeq2000 using paired-end 100 bp reads. SOAPnuke was used to process the raw data, throwing out any read that contained adapters or uncalled bases, had a mean Phred below 15, or lacked an exact constant-primer or identifier match. High-quality paired reads were merged using COPE v1.2.5, and each unique nucleotide sequence was defined as a clonotype. Clonotypes were aligned to IMGT TRBV, TRBD and TRBJ reference segments using MiTCR v1.1. Analysis was restricted to V-J combinations with a frequency above 0.0001, which covered about 99% of repertoires. The TCS score was defined as F50 (clonal expansion) divided by E x V (chaos), with BLOSUM62-based TCRdist calculated between CDR3 peptides within each V-J. Welch's t-statistics and random forest reduced fewer than 550 V-J features to 13, which were used in a naive Bayes classifier (R e1071). No statistical method was used to set the sample size in advance, and investigators knew the group allocation. The paper describes TCR Vbeta CDR3 sequencing of 140 or so peripheral blood samples, made up of roughly 45 ophthalmopathy patients, roughly 72 hyperthyroidism patients and 17 progressor patients.

The chain uses TRBV12-3 or TRBV12-4 and TRBJ1-2, with 10 bases in between that match TRBD1. The material sequenced was peripheral blood mononuclear cells (PBMCs), taken at new diagnosis, from a patient treated with antithyroid drugs. The sequence came from a woman aged 40 to 65 with Graves disease. Donor details come from another sample of the same person, matched by shared clones. In nucleotide form, the sequence is TGTGCCAGCAGTTTATACGACAGGGGGCTAAACGGCTACACCTTC. This encodes CASSLYDRGLNGYTF.